Below are 21 T cell receptor beta chains sequenced from a single sample in a study of cytomegalovirus exposure and HLA in healthy donors. The study ran its PCR with 60 Vbeta and 13 Jbeta primers. Sequencing used immunoSEQ multiplex PCR; TCRdb keeps in-frame clones, though not all of them. The repertoire table contains about 210,000 clones. The sequenced material came from PBMCs. These receptor sequences come from a woman in her 30s in good health and CMV-seropositive.

V and J are TRBV5-1 and TRBJ2-2; 11 nucleotides align to TRBD1. V gave up 3 bases and J gave up 6 bases; unmatched junction bases: 1. Germline-derived CDR1 and CDR2 are SGHRS and YFSETQ. The length of the CDR3 is 14 residues. CDR3: CASSSGQGAGELFF. The CDR3 DNA reads TGCGCCAGCAGCTCGGGACAGGGGGCCGGGGAGCTGTTTTTT.

This chain uses TRBV27 with TRBJ1-4; D is possibly TRBD1 (6 bases). CDR1 and CDR2 from the germline V gene are MNHEY and SMNVEV (reference sequence). The V and J ends lost 8 bases and 0 bases respectively, with 16 bases between them. The CDR3 spans 16 residues. The CDR3 reads CASGRITGSTNEKLFF. CDR3 DNA: TGTGCCAGCGGCCGGATCACAGGGTCAACTAATGAAAAACTGTTTTTT.

The V gene is TRBV7-2, the J gene TRBJ1-5; TRBD1 aligns across 9 bases. V lost 6 bases to trimming and J lost 5 bases; unmatched junction nucleotides: 2. The CDR3 runs 13 residues. Germline-derived CDR1 and CDR2 are SGHTA and FQGNSA. The CDR3 coding sequence is TGTGCCAGCAGAGACAGGGGGGATCAGCCCCAGCATTTT. This sequence encodes CASRDRGDQPQHF.

The chain joins TRBV30 to TRBJ2-1; a weak D match, TRBD1 (6 bases). Germline V lookup: CDR1 GTSNPN, CDR2 SVGIG (reference sequence). Between the trimmed V and J ends, which lost 2 bases and 2 bases, there was a span of 19 bases. The CDR3 covers 17 residues. CDR3 region: CAWSSLGRAGAYNEQFF. The CDR3 DNA follows: TGTGCCTGGAGTTCTTTGGGTAGGGCAGGGGCCTACAATGAGCAGTTCTTC.

The chain has TRBV9 and TRBJ2-3; tentative D call: TRBD2 (5 bases). Germline loops: CDR1 SGDLS, CDR2 YYNGEE. V was cut by 0 bases and J by 8 bases, with 16 bases left in between. The CDR3 covers 15 residues. Here the CDR3 DNA reads TGTGCCAGCAGCGTAGAGGACTCCCTTTTAGTTACGCAGTATTTT. This translates into CASSVEDSLLVTQYF.

The rearrangement uses TRBV7-2 and TRBJ2-6; tentative D call: TRBD1 (6 bases). V shed 2 bases and J shed 1 base, with 6 bases lying between them. There are 15 residues in the CDR3. Germline loops: CDR1 SGHTA, CDR2 FQGNSA. The CDR3 sequence: CASSLRGSGANVLTF. CDR3 DNA: TGTGCCAGCAGCTTAAGGGGGTCTGGGGCCAACGTCCTGACTTTC.

The chain uses TRBV6-1 and TRBJ1-1, with D unresolved. V shed 6 bases and J shed 7 bases, with 15 bases lying between them. Germline CDR1 is MNHNS and CDR2 is SASEGT. The CDR3 contains 13 residues. CDR3 amino acids: CASSQWSDIEAFF. The CDR3 coding sequence is TGTGCCAGCAGCCAATGGTCAGACATTGAAGCTTTCTTT.

The chain is built from TRBV7-2 and TRBJ2-7, with TRBD1 as a possible D gene (6 bases). Deletions cut 2 bases from V and 2 bases from J, with 10 bases between. The germline CDR1 and CDR2 sequences are SGHTA and FQGNSA. The CDR3 is 14 amino acids. CDR3 residues: CASSLSGDTYEQYF. The CDR3 DNA follows: TGTGCCAGCAGCTTATCCGGGGACACCTACGAGCAGTACTTC.

CDR3 coding DNA: TGTGCCAGCAGCCCCCTGGCGGGTCCCCCCCGGACCCAGTACTTC. It is translated as CASSPLAGPPRTQYF. The chain joins TRBV7-7 to TRBJ2-5; weak D call: TRBD2 (5 bases). V was cut by 5 bases and J by 7 bases, with 20 bases left in between. Germline loops: CDR1 SSHAT, CDR2 FNYEAQ (reference sequence). The CDR3 length is 15 residues.

This sequence joins TRBV27 and TRBJ1-4, with 7 bases lining up with TRBD1. The CDR3 length is 14 residues. Germline CDR1 is MNHEY and CDR2 is SMNVEV (reference sequence). Germline trimming cut 7 bases from V and 8 bases from J; bases unmatched to any gene: 10. This CDR3 is CASTGTVDGEKLFF. The CDR3 DNA reads TGTGCCAGCACCGGGACAGTTGATGGGGAAAAACTGTTTTTT. The full variable domain, in which reference TRBV27 and TRBJ1-4 provide the parts outside the CDR3, is EAQVTQNPRYLITVTGKKLTVTCSQNMNHEYMSWYRQDPGLGLRQIYYSMNVEVTDKGDVPEGYKVSRKEKRNFPLILESPSPNQTSLYFCASTGTVDGEKLFFGSGTQLSVL.

The rearrangement joins TRBV10-3 to TRBJ1-3; 7 bases align to TRBD1. Trimming cost V 10 bases and J 2 bases; bases outside gene matches: 8. This CDR3 has 14 amino acids. Germline values: CDR1 ENHRY, CDR2 SYGVKD. The CDR3 region is CATREGTAGNTIYF. DNA for the CDR3: TGTGCCACTCGGGAAGGGACAGCTGGAAACACCATATATTTT.

The chain recombines TRBV5-1 with TRBJ2-5, with 8 bases aligning to TRBD1. The V gene end was trimmed by 7 bases and the J gene end by 3 bases; junction bases not matched to a gene: 11. The CDR3 covers 15 residues. Germline CDR1 is SGHRS and CDR2 is YFSETQ. CDR3 loop: CASGNPGGMEETQYF. The CDR3 DNA sequence: TGCGCCAGCGGCAATCCAGGGGGCATGGAAGAGACCCAGTACTTC. Combining the CDR3 with reference TRBV5-1 and TRBJ2-5 gives the whole variable domain KAGVTQTPRYLIKTRGQQVTLSCSPISGHRSVSWYQQTPGQGLQFLFEYFSETQRNKGNFPGRFSGRQFSNSRSEMNVSTLELGDSALYLCASGNPGGMEETQYFGPGTRLLVL.

The chain is built from TRBV6-1 and TRBJ2-7; TRBD2 is a possible D gene (5 bases). The V end lost 3 bases, the J end lost 12 bases, and 21 bases lay between the germline ends. The CDR3 has 14 amino acids. From germline, CDR1 is MNHNS and CDR2 SASEGT. CDR3 residues: CASSDWGVLSDVYF. As DNA, the CDR3 is TGTGCCAGCAGTGACTGGGGAGTGCTTTCGGACGTGTACTTC.

V and J are TRBV19 and TRBJ1-6, with 8 bases lining up with TRBD1. Germline CDR1 is LNHDA and CDR2 is SQIVND (reference sequence). This CDR3 comprises 13 residues. V lost 8 bases, J lost 9 bases, and 6 bases stayed unmatched. This CDR3 reads CASSGQGGSPLHF. In nucleotides, the CDR3 is TGTGCCAGTTCTGGACAGGGCGGTTCACCCCTCCACTTT.

V is TRBV6-5 and J is TRBJ1-4; D is unclear. This CDR3 spans 15 amino acids. Germline CDR1 and CDR2: MNHEY and SVGAGI. V lost 4 bases to trimming and J lost 3 bases, with 12 bases between them. The CDR3 spells CASSFGGRPNEKLFF. CDR3 in DNA: TGTGCCAGCAGTTTTGGCGGGCGACCTAATGAAAAACTGTTTTTT.

The chain combines TRBV5-8 with TRBJ1-5; D might be TRBD1 (6 bases). Germline V gene lookup returns CDR1 SGHTS and CDR2 YDEGEE. CDR3 length equals 15 residues. V was shortened by 4 bases and J by 3 bases, with 14 bases between the two germline ends. In DNA form, the CDR3 reads TGTGCCAGCAGCCCAGGGGCCAGAGCCAATCAGCCCCAGCATTTT. It is translated as CASSPGARANQPQHF.

The chain recombines TRBV18 with TRBJ1-2; TRBD1 matches 9 bases. The CDR3 length is 15 residues. From germline, CDR1 is KGHSH and CDR2 LQKENI. Losses at the gene ends were 6 bases for V and 4 bases for J; bases not matched to a gene: 9. The CDR3 bases are TGTGCCAGCTCGCGTGGACAGGGGATCGCCTATGGCTACACCTTC. Its protein is CASSRGQGIAYGYTF. The full variable domain, rest sourced from reference TRBV18 and TRBJ1-2, is NAGVMQNPRHLVRRRGQEARLRCSPMKGHSHVYWYRQLPEEGLKFMVYLQKENIIDESGMPKERFSAEFPKEGPSILRIQQVVRGDSAAYFCASSRGQGIAYGYTFGSGTRLTVV.

V gene TRBV19 combines with J gene TRBJ1-2; D is possibly TRBD1 (6 bases). CDR3 size: 15 residues. Germline values: CDR1 LNHDA, CDR2 SQIVND (reference sequence). V gave up 3 bases and J gave up 3 bases, with 14 bases separating them. CDR3 protein: CASSIGSGAYYGYTF. CDR3 DNA sequence: TGTGCCAGTAGTATCGGGTCAGGGGCCTACTATGGCTACACCTTC.

The chain carries TRBV7-6 and TRBJ1-1; D remains unclear. Deletions cut 1 base from V and 11 bases from J, with 14 bases between. This CDR3 is built from 13 residues. Germline V gene sequence: CDR1 SGHVS, CDR2 FNYEAQ. The CDR3 DNA is TGTGCCAGCAGCTTAGAAGTCAGAGAGGTGGCTTTCTTT. This sequence encodes CASSLEVREVAFF.

The chain recombines TRBV6-6 with TRBJ2-3, with D hard to call. The CDR3 extends over 15 amino acids. Germline V gene lookup returns CDR1 MNHNY and CDR2 SVGAGI (reference sequence). Trimming removed 0 bases from V and 5 bases from J, with 12 bases in between. The CDR3: CASSYSAKILDTQYF. The CDR3 DNA reads TGTGCCAGCAGTTACTCAGCGAAGATATTAGATACGCAGTATTTT.

The chain has TRBV4-1 and TRBJ2-1, with 7 bases lining up with TRBD1. The CDR3 covers 17 residues. With V trimmed by 3 bases and J by 4 bases, 12 bases remained unmatched. Germline V CDR1 and CDR2: MGHRA, YSYEKL. Written as DNA, the CDR3 is TGCGCCAGCAGCCAGGGTGGGGGACAGCCGCAATACAATGAGCAGTTCTTC. Translation: CASSQGGGQPQYNEQFF.